The rows below give T cell receptor beta chains drawn from one sample of a study of blood T cell repertoires in COVID-19. Data came from immunoSEQ multiplex PCR; TCRdb stores just in-frame clones and leaves some out. This table has 320,000 or so clones, around 84% appearing once. Sequencing was carried out using PBMCs or T cells enriched from blood (not recorded which). The receptors were gathered from a woman aged 25-40 years who had been exposed to COVID-19. Both conserved end residues are trimmed from each CDR3. Fields, in order: J gene, V gene, CDR3 protein.

J gene: TRBJ1-2; V gene: TRBV4-1; CDR3 protein: ASSQDRGGLNYGYT
J gene: TRBJ2-2; V gene: TRBV28; CDR3 protein: ASSLLARLGQGVTGELF
J gene: TRBJ1-5; V gene: TRBV10-3; CDR3 protein: AISPGMGQPQH
J gene: TRBJ2-5; V gene: TRBV5-1; CDR3 protein: ASSFSERETQY
J gene: TRBJ2-3; V gene: TRBV14; CDR3 protein: ASSQVITDTQY
J gene: TRBJ2-7; V gene: TRBV21-1; CDR3 protein: ASSKVVAEPWEQY
J gene: TRBJ1-2; V gene: TRBV5-1; CDR3 protein: ASSLADRGYGYT
J gene: TRBJ1-5; V gene: TRBV28; CDR3 protein: ASSTTGTGLNQPQH
J gene: TRBJ2-7; V gene: TRBV7-9; CDR3 protein: ASSPLALVNSYEQY
J gene: TRBJ1-4; V gene: TRBV28; CDR3 protein: ASRFGEKLF
J gene: TRBJ2-5; V gene: TRBV4-1; CDR3 protein: ASSQETGTSGGASVKTQY
J gene: TRBJ2-5; V gene: TRBV10-3; CDR3 protein: AISESPEETQY
J gene: TRBJ1-5; V gene: TRBV28; CDR3 protein: ASSHDRPYSNQPQH
J gene: TRBJ2-1; V gene: TRBV2; CDR3 protein: ASSGVSTRSYNEQF
J gene: TRBJ1-6; V gene: TRBV28; CDR3 protein: ASNIGQGNSPLH
J gene: TRBJ1-2; V gene: TRBV7-9; CDR3 protein: ASSPGQRGYT
J gene: TRBJ1-1; V gene: TRBV18; CDR3 protein: ASSLGENTEAF
J gene: TRBJ1-3; V gene: TRBV25-1; CDR3 protein: ASETQGIVGNTIY
J gene: TRBJ1-2; V gene: TRBV20-1; CDR3 protein: SASLSNRQISGYT
J gene: TRBJ2-7; V gene: TRBV28; CDR3 protein: ASSLDGVTDEQY
J gene: TRBJ1-4; V gene: TRBV10-1; CDR3 protein: ASRKDAQEPSEKLF
J gene: TRBJ2-1; V gene: TRBV5-6; CDR3 protein: ASITLLAATKLYNEQF
J gene: TRBJ2-3; V gene: TRBV7-9; CDR3 protein: ASSPFLTEESSTDTQY
J gene: TRBJ1-1; V gene: TRBV2; CDR3 protein: ASHRGQMRTEAF
J gene: TRBJ1-2; V gene: TRBV7-2; CDR3 protein: ASSRFGGADGYT
J gene: TRBJ1-1; V gene: TRBV16; CDR3 protein: ASSQGGGPNTEAF
J gene: TRBJ2-1; V gene: TRBV30; CDR3 protein: AWSVLRRGGRNEQF
J gene: TRBJ1-1; V gene: TRBV28; CDR3 protein: ASRTDRAKAF
J gene: TRBJ1-2; V gene: TRBV28; CDR3 protein: ASSLPGGSTYGYT
J gene: TRBJ1-6; V gene: TRBV7-8; CDR3 protein: ASSLRVTGNSPLH
J gene: TRBJ2-6; V gene: TRBV11-2; CDR3 protein: ASSLRGRGSGANVLT
J gene: TRBJ1-6; V gene: TRBV10-3; CDR3 protein: AISESRDNSPLH
J gene: TRBJ2-3; V gene: TRBV9; CDR3 protein: ASSPYTSGGADTQY
J gene: TRBJ1-5; V gene: TRBV5-4; CDR3 protein: ASSLDGKSNQPQH
J gene: TRBJ2-1; V gene: TRBV25-1; CDR3 protein: ASSFTNEQF
J gene: TRBJ2-2; V gene: TRBV7-3; CDR3 protein: ASSPTRQPYTGELF
J gene: TRBJ2-1; V gene: TRBV27; CDR3 protein: ASSLSLLAGGYNEQF
J gene: TRBJ2-1; V gene: TRBV19; CDR3 protein: ASSIQGLAGDNEQF
J gene: TRBJ2-2; V gene: TRBV11-2; CDR3 protein: ASSPRTGTTGELF
J gene: TRBJ2-1; V gene: TRBV6-5; CDR3 protein: ASRGEWNEQF
J gene: TRBJ2-1; V gene: TRBV28; CDR3 protein: ASSLPLKAGVNEQF
J gene: TRBJ1-6; V gene: TRBV21-1; CDR3 protein: ASAQTVRSLH
J gene: TRBJ1-2; V gene: TRBV28; CDR3 protein: ASSLSFEQNYGYT
J gene: TRBJ2-5; V gene: TRBV7-9; CDR3 protein: ASSPSAEETQY
J gene: TRBJ2-7; V gene: TRBV6-1; CDR3 protein: ASSEVTGVEQY
J gene: TRBJ2-1; V gene: TRBV4-2; CDR3 protein: ASSQDHLTSPNEQF
J gene: TRBJ2-7; V gene: TRBV4-3; CDR3 protein: ASSPFVAAAPYEQY
J gene: TRBJ1-1; V gene: TRBV30; CDR3 protein: AWSVQGANTEAF
J gene: TRBJ2-5; V gene: TRBV7-7; CDR3 protein: ASSLGSGSHETQY
J gene: TRBJ2-3; V gene: TRBV28; CDR3 protein: ASSVNDGTVSTDTQY
J gene: TRBJ2-7; V gene: TRBV11-1; CDR3 protein: ASSLEGLAGVYEQY
J gene: TRBJ1-2; V gene: TRBV3-1/TRBV3-2; CDR3 protein: ASSQAGEGLSGYT
J gene: TRBJ1-3; V gene: TRBV19; CDR3 protein: ASREQGRIGTGNTIY
J gene: TRBJ1-5; V gene: TRBV18; CDR3 protein: ASSPFGGEGSNQPQH
J gene: TRBJ2-5; V gene: TRBV2; CDR3 protein: ASSPRYPTGTSGAKETQY
J gene: TRBJ2-5; V gene: TRBV3-1/TRBV3-2; CDR3 protein: ASSQDRAGGIKTQY
J gene: TRBJ1-5; V gene: TRBV6-5; CDR3 protein: ASRVTGGSQPQH
J gene: TRBJ1-1; V gene: TRBV29-1; CDR3 protein: SVDQGAPVTEAF
J gene: TRBJ1-1; V gene: TRBV5-1; CDR3 protein: ASSVGHLMNTEAF
J gene: TRBJ2-1; V gene: TRBV23-1; CDR3 protein: ASSRSPGQGPSSYNEQF